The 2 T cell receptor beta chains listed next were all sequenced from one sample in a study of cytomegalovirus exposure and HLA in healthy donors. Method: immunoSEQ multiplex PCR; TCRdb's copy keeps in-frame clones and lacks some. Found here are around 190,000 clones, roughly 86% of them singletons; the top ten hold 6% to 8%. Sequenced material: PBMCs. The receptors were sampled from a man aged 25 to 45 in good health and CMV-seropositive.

As DNA, the CDR3 is TGTGCCAGCAGTTACCGGGACGTGTACGAGCAGTACTTC. Encoded protein: CASSYRDVYEQYF. The rearrangement links TRBV6-5 to TRBJ2-7, with D tentatively TRBD1 or TRBD2 (5 bases each). Trimming took off 2 bases at V and 4 bases at J, with 9 bases between the two ends. The CDR3 is 13 amino acids. CDR1 and CDR2 (germline): MNHEY, SVGAGI.

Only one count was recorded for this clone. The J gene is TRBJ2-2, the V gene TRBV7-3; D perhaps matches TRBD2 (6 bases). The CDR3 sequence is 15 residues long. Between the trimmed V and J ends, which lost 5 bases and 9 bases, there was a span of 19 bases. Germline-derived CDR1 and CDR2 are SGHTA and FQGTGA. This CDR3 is CASSPGYGSQRELFF. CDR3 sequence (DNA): TGTGCCAGCAGCCCCGGGTACGGGAGTCAACGGGAGCTGTTTTTT.